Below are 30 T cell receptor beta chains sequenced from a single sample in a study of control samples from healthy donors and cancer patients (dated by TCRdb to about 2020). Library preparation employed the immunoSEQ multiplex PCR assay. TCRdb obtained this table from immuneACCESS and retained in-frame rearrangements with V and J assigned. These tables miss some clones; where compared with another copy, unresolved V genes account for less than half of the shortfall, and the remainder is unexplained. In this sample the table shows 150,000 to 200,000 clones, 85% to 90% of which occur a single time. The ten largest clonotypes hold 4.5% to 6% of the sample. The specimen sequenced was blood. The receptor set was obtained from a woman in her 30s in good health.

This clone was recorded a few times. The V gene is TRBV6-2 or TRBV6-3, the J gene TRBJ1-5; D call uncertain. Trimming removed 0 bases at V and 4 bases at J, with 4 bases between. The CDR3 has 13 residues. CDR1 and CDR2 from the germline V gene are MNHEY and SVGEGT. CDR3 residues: CASSYSENQPQHF. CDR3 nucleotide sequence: TGTGCCAGCAGTTACTCAGAAAATCAGCCCCAGCATTTT.

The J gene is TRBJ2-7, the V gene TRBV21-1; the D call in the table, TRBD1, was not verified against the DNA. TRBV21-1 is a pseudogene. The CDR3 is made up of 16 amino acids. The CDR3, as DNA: TGTGCCGGCAGCAAAGCTACTGAGGACAGAACCTACGAGCAGTACGTC. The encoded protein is CAGSKATEDRTYEQYV.

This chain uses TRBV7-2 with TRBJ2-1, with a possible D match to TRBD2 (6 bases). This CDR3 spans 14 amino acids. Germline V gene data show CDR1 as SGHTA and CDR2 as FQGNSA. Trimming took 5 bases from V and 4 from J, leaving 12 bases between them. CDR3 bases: TGTGCCAGCAGCGCCCGCCTAGCGTACAATGAGCAGTTCTTC. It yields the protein CASSARLAYNEQFF.

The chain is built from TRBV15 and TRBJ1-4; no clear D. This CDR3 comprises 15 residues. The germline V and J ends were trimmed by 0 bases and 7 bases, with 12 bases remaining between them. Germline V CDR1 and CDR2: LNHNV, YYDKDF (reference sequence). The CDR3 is CATSREGLVGEKLFF. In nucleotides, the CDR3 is TGTGCCACCAGCAGAGAAGGGTTAGTTGGTGAAAAACTGTTTTTT.

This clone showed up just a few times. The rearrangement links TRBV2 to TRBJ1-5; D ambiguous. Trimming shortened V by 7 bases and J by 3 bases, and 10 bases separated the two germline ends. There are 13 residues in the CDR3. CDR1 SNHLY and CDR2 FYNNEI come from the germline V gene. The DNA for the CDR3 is TGTGCCAGCATGTCGGTCCCCAATCAGCCCCAGCATTTT. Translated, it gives CASMSVPNQPQHF.

CDR3 sequence reads: CASSPGTGHHEQYF. DNA of the CDR3: TGCGCCAGCAGCCCCGGGACAGGGCACCACGAGCAGTACTTC. V is TRBV5-1 and J is TRBJ2-7, with 9 bases lining up with TRBD1. Germline-derived CDR1 and CDR2 are SGHRS and YFSETQ. The CDR3 sequence is 14 residues long. With V trimmed by 4 bases and J by 5 bases, 7 bases remained unmatched.

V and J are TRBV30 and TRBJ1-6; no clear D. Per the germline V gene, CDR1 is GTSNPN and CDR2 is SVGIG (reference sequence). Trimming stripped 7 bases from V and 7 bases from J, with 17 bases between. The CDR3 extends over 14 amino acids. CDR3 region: CALCIGVRNSPLHF. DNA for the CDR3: TGTGCCTTGTGTATCGGGGTTCGGAATTCACCCCTCCACTTT.

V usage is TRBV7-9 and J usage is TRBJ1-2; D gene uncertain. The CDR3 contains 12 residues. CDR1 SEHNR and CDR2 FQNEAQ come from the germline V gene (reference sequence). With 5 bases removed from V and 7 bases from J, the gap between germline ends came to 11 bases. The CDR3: CASSDSRRGYTF. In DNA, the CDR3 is TGTGCCAGCAGCGATTCAAGGCGTGGCTACACCTTC.

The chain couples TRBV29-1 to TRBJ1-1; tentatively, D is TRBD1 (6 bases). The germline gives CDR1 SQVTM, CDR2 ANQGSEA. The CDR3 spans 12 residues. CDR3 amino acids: CCCQGNSEEAFF. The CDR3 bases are TGCTGTTGTCAGGGGAACTCCGAAGAAGCTTTCTTT.

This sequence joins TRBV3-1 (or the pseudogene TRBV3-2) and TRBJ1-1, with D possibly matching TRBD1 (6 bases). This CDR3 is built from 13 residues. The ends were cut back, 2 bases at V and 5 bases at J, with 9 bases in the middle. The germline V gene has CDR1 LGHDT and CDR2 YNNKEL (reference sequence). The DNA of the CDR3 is TGTGCCAGCAGCCAACCAACAGGGACTGAAGCTTTCTTT. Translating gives CASSQPTGTEAFF.

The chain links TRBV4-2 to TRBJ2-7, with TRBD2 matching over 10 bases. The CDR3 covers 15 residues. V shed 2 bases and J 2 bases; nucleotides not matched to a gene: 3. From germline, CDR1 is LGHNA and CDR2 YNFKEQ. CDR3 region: CASSQTSGKTYEQYF. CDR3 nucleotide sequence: TGTGCCAGCAGCCAAACTAGCGGGAAGACCTACGAGCAGTACTTC.

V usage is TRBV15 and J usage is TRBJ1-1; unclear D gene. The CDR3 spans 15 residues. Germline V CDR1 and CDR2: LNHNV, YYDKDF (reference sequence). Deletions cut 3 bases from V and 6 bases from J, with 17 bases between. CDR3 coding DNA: TGTGCCACCAGCAGGCTCGGCGGGTCCCATCCTGAAGCTTTCTTT. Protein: CATSRLGGSHPEAFF.

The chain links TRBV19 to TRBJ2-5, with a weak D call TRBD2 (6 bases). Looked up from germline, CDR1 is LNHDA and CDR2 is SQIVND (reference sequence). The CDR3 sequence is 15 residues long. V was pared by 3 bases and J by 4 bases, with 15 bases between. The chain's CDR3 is CASSIAGTAGETQYF. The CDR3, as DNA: TGTGCCAGTAGTATCGCTGGGACTGCAGGAGAGACCCAGTACTTC.

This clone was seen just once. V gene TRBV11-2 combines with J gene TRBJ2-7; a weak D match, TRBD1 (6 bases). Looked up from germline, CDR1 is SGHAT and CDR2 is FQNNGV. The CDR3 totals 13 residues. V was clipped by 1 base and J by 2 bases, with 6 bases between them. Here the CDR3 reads CASSLGTAYEQYV. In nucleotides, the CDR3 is TGTGCCAGCAGCTTAGGGACAGCCTACGAGCAGTACGTC.

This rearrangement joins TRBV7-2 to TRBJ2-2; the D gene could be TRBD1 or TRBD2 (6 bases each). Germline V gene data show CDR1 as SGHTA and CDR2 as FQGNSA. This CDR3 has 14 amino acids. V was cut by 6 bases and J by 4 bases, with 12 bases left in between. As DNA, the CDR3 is TGTGCCAGCAGTCGGGGGCTTTCCACCGGGGAGCTGTTTTTT. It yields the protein CASSRGLSTGELFF. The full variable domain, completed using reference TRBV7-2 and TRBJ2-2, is GAGVSQSPSNKVTEKGKDVELRCDPISGHTALYWYRQSLGQGLEFLIYFQGNSAPDKSGLPSDRFSAERTGGSVSTLTIQRTQQEDSAVYLCASSRGLSTGELFFGEGSRLTVL.

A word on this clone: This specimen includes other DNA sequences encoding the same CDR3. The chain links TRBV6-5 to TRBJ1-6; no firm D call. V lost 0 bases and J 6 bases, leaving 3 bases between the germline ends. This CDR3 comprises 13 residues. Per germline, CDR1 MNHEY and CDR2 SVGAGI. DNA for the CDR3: TGTGCCAGCAGTTACTCCGGTAATTCACCCCTCCACTTT. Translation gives CASSYSGNSPLHF.

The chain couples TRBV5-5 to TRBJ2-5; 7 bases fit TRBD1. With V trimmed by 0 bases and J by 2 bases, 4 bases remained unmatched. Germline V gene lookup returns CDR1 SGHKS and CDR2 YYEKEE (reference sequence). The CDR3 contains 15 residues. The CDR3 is CASSLGQGRQETQYF. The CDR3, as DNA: TGTGCCAGCAGCTTGGGACAGGGTCGGCAAGAGACCCAGTACTTC.

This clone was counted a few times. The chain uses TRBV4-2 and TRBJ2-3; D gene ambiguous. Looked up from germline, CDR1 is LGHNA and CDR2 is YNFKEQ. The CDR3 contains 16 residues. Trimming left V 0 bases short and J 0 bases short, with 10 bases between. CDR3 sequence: CASSQDPGTSTDTQYF. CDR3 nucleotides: TGTGCCAGCAGCCAAGATCCGGGTACTAGCACAGATACGCAGTATTTT.

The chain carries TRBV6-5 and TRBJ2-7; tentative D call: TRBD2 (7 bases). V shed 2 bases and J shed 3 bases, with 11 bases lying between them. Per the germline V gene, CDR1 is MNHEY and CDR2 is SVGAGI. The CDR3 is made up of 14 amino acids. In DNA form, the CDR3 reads TGTGCCAGCAGTTACGGGGGGGCCTACTACGAGCAGTACTTC. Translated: CASSYGGAYYEQYF.

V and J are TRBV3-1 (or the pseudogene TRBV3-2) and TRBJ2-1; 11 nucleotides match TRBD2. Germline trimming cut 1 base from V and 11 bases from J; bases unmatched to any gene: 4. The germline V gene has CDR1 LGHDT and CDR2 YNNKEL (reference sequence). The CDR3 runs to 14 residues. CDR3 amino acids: CASSQGRLAGQQFF. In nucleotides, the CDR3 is TGTGCCAGCAGCCAAGGAAGACTAGCGGGACAGCAGTTCTTC.

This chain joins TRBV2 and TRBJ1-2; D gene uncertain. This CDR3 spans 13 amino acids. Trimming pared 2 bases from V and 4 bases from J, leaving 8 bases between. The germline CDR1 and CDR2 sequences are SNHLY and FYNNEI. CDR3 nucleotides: TGTGCCAGCAGTGAACGCCAGACCTATGGCTACACCTTC. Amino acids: CASSERQTYGYTF.

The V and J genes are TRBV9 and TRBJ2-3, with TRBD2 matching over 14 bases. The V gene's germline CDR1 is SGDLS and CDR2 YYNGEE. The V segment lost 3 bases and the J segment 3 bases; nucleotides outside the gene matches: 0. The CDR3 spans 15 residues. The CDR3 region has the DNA TGTGCCAGCAGCGGGACTAGCGGGAGGACAGATACGCAGTATTTT. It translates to CASSGTSGRTDTQYF.

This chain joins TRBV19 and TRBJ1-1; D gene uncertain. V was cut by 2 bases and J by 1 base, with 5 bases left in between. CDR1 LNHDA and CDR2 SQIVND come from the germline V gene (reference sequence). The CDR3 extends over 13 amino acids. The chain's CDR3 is CASSIRGNTEAFF. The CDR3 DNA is TGTGCCAGTAGTATAAGAGGGAACACTGAAGCTTTCTTT.

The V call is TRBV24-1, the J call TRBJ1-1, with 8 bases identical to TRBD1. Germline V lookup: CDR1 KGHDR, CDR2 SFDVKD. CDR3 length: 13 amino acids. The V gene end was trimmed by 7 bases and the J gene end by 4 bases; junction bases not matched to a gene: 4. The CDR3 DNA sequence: TGTGCCACCAGGGACAGGGCGGGCACTGAAGCTTTCTTT. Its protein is CATRDRAGTEAFF.

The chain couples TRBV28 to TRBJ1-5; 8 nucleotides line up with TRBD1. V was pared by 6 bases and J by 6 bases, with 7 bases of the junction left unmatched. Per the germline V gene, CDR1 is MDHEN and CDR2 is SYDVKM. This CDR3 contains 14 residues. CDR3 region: CASSHRGRIQPQHF. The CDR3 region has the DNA TGTGCCAGCAGCCACAGGGGGAGGATTCAGCCCCAGCATTTT.

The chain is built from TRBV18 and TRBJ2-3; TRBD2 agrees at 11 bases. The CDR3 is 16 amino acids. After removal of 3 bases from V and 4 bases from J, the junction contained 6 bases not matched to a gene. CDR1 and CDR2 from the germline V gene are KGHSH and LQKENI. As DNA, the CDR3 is TGTGCCAGCTCACCTCGGGGACTAGCGGTCGCAGATACGCAGTATTTT. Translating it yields CASSPRGLAVADTQYF.

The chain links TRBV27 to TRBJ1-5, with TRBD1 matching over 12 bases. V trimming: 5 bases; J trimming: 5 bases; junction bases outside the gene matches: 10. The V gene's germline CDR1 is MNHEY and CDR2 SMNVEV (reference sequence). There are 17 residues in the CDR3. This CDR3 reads CASSSIGGQGAYQPQHF. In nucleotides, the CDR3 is TGTGCCAGCAGTAGTATAGGGGGACAGGGGGCGTATCAGCCCCAGCATTTT.

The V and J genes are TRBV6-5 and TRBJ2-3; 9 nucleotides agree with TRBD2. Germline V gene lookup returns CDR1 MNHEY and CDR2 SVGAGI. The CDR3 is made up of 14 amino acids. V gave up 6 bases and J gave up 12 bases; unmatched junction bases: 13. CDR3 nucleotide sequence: TGTGCCAGCAGCCCGGGACTAGCAGGGACCCCACAGTATTTT. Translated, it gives CASSPGLAGTPQYF.

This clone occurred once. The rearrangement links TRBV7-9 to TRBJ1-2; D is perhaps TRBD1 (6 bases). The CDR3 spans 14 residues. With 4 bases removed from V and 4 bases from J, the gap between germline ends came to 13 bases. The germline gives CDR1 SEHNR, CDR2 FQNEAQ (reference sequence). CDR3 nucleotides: TGTGCCAGCAGCTCAGGGACATTTGGCTATGGCTACACCTTC. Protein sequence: CASSSGTFGYGYTF.

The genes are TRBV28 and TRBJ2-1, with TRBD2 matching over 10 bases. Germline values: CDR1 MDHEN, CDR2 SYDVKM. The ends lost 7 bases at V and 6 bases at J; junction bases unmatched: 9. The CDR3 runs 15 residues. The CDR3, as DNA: TGTGCCAGCACCTTGAGCGGGAGGGCAACCAATGAGCAGTTCTTC. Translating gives CASTLSGRATNEQFF.